This T cell receptor beta chain derives from a study of Ad26.COV2.S vaccination and SARS-CoV-2 variants. Method: immunoSEQ multiplex PCR; TCRdb's copy keeps in-frame clones and lacks some. The table records more than 150,000 clones, roughly 87% of them present only once. The CDR3 is 14 amino acids. V dropped 3 bases and J dropped 5; count of bases not matched to a gene: 7. The germline gives CDR1 SGHNT, CDR2 YYREEE (reference sequence). The source is a human donor who had recovered from COVID-19. The J gene is TRBJ2-5, the V gene TRBV5-4, with 7 positions matching TRBD2. Sample: peripheral blood, taken after recovery from COVID-19. The CDR3 region has the DNA TGTGCCAGCAGCTCCAAGGGGCGGGAGGAGACCCAGTACTTC. The encoded protein is CASSSKGREETQYF.